This T cell receptor beta chain derives from a study of blood T cell repertoires in COVID-19. Study context: Some COVID-19 samples were acute and others convalescent; all came from the United States, Italy and Spain. The cDNA or gDNA used as material had been derived from T cells, B-cell-depleted T cells, or PBMCs.

Authors' data handling: Reference gene primer amplification yielded estimated nucleated cell counts. Repertoires were generated with immunoSEQ multiplex PCR, while TCRdb's copy carries only in-frame clones and drops some. V and J calls and clone size come straight from that table; D and trimming were deduced from the DNA. The sample shows roughly 200,000 clones, roughly 87% of them seen only once. Participants were placed into cohorts based on the clinical history they reported. Germline CDR1 and CDR2: MNHEY and SVGAGI. The CDR3 consists of 15 residues. Trimming shortened V by 2 bases and J by 0 bases, and 5 bases separated the two germline ends.

The specimen sequenced was PBMCs or T cells enriched from blood (not recorded which). The rearrangement links TRBV6-5 to TRBJ2-6, with no clear D. This clonotype was sampled from a woman in her thirties or forties with acute COVID-19. CDR3 in amino acids: CASSYGSSGANVLTF. For the CDR3, the DNA is TGTGCCAGCAGTTACGGCAGCTCTGGGGCCAACGTCCTGACTTTC.